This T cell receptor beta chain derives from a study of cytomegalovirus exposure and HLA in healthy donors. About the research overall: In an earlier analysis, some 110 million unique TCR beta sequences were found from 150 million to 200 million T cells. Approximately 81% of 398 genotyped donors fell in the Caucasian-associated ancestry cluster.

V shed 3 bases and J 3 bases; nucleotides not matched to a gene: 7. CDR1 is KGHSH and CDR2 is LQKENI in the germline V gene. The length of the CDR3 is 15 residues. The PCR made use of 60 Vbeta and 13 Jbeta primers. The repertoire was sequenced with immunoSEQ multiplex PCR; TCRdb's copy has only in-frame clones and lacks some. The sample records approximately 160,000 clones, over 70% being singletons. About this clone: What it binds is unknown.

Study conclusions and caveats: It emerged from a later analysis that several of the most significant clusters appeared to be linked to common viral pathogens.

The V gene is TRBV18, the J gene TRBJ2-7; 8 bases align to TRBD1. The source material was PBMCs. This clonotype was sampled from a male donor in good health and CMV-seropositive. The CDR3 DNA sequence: TGTGCCAGCTCACCCCTCCGAGGACAGGGCTACGAGCAGTACTTC. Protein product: CASSPLRGQGYEQYF.